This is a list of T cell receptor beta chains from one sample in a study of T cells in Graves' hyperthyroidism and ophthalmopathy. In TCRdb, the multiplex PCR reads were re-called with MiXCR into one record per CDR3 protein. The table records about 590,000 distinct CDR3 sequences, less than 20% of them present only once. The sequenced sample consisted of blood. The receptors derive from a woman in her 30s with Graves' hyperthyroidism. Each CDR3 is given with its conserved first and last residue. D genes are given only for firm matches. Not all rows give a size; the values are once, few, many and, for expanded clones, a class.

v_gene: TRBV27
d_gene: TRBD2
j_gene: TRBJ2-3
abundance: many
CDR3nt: TGTGCCAGCAGGGGTCCTAGCGGGACGCTCATAGATACGCAGTATTTT
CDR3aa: CASRGPSGTLIDTQYF

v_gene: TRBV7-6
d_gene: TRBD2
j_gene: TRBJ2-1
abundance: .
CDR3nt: TGTGCCAGCAGCTTACCGCTAGCGGGAGGCTACAATGAGCAGTTCTTC
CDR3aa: CASSLPLAGGYNEQFF

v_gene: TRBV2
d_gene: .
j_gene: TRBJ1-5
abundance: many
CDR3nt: TGTGCCAGCAGCCTCCCGACCGGCAATCAGCCCCAGCATTTT
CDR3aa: CASSLPTGNQPQHF

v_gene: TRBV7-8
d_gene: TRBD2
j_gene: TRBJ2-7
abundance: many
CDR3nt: TGTGCCAGCAGCTTAGCCACTAGCGGGAGGCTAAACGAGCAGTACTTC
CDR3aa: CASSLATSGRLNEQYF

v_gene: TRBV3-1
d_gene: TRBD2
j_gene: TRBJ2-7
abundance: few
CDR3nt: TGTGCCAGCAGCCAAGGGTCGAGCGGGAGGGCCTCCCGCGAGCAGTACTTC
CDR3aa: CASSQGSSGRASREQYF

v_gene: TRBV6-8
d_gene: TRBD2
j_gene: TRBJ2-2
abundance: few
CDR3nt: TGTGCCAGTAGATCCCGGACTAGCGGGAGTTTTGGCGGGGAGCTGTTTTTT
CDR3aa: CASRSRTSGSFGGELFF

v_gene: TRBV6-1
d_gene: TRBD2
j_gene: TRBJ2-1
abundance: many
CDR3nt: TGTGCCAGCACGGGACTAGCGGAGTACAATGAGCAGTTCTTC
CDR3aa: CASTGLAEYNEQFF

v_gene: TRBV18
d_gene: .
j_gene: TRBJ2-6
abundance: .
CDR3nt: TGTGCCAGCTCACCAATGTTCCAGGGGGGATCTGGGGCCAACGTCCTGACTTTC
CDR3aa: CASSPMFQGGSGANVLTF

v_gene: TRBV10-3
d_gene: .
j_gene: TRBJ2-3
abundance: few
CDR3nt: TGTGCCATCAGTAGAACCGAGCGGGATACGCAGTATTTT
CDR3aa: CAISRTERDTQYF

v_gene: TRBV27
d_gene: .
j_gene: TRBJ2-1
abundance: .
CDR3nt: TGTGCCAGCAGCCCCCCGACCGGCCCTTACAATGAGCAGTTCTTC
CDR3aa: CASSPPTGPYNEQFF

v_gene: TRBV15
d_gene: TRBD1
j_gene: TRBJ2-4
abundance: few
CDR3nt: TGTGCCACCAGACAACAGGGGGCCAAAAACATTCAGTACTTC
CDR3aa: CATRQQGAKNIQYF

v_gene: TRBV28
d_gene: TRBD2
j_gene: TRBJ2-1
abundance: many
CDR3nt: TGTGCCAGCACCTGGGCGGGACTAGGGGTTGAGCAGTTCTTC
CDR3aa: CASTWAGLGVEQFF

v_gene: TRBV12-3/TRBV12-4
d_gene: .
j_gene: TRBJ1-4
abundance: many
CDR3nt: TGTGCCAGCAGTTCATATGAAAAACTGTTTTTT
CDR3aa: CASSSYEKLFF

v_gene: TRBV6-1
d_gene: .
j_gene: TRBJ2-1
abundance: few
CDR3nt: TGTGCCAGCAGCCCGGGTTCTGGCTCCTACAATGAGCAGTTCTTC
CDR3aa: CASSPGSGSYNEQFF

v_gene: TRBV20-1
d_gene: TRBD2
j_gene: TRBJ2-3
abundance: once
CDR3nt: TGCAGTGCTAGAGTGGGACTAGCGGGACTCACAGATACGCAGTATTTT
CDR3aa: CSARVGLAGLTDTQYF

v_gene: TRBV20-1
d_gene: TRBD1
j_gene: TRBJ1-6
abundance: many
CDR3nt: TGCAGTGCTAGACTACAGGGGTCACCCCTCCACTTT
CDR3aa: CSARLQGSPLHF

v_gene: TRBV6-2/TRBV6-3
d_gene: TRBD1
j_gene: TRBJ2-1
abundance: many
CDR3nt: TGTGCCAGCAGTTACTCGCAGGGACAGGGTAGCTCCTACAATGAGCAGTTCTTC
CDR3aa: CASSYSQGQGSSYNEQFF

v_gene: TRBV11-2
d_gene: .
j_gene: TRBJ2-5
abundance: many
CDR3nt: TGTGCCAGCAGCCCTAGGAGGGGGCTAGACCCACTCCGCGTGGAGACCCAGTACTTC
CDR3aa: CASSPRRGLDPLRVETQYF

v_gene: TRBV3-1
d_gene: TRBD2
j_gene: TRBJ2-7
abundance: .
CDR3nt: TGTGCCAGCAGCCAAGGGACTAGCGGGAGTACCTACGAGCAGTACTTC
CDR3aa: CASSQGTSGSTYEQYF

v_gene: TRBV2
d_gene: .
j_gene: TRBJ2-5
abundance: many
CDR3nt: TGTGCCAGCAGTGGGGGGGTGGGAATGGAGACCCAGTACTTC
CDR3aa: CASSGGVGMETQYF

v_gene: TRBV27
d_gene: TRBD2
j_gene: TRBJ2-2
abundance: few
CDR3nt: TGTGCCAGCAGTGTACTAGCGGGAGTGACCGGGGAGCTGTTTTTT
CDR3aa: CASSVLAGVTGELFF

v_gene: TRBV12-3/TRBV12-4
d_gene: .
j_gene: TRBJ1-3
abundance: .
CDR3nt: TGTGCCAGCAGTCTCGACGGGCCCGGAAACACCATATATTTT
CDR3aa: CASSLDGPGNTIYF

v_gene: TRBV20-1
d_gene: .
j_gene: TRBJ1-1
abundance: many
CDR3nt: TGCAGTGCTAGAGATTGGAGACAGATGAACACTGAAGCTTTCTTT
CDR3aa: CSARDWRQMNTEAFF

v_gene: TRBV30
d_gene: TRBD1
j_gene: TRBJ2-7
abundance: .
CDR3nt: TGTGCCTGGAGTGGACAGGGAGTTCTCTACGAGCAGTACTTC
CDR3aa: CAWSGQGVLYEQYF

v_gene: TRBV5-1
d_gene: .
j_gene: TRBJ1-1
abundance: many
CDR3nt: TGCGCCAGCAGCACACAGGGAAGAACTGAAGCTTTCTTT
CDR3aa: CASSTQGRTEAFF

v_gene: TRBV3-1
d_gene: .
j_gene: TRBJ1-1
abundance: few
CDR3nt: TGTGCCAGCAGCCAAGATCGGACAGTTTTTGACACTGAAGCTTTCTTT
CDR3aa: CASSQDRTVFDTEAFF

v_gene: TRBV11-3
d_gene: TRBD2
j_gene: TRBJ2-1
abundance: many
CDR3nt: TGTGCCAGCAGCCAAAGCGGGATTGGAGGTGAGCAGTTCTTC
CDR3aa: CASSQSGIGGEQFF

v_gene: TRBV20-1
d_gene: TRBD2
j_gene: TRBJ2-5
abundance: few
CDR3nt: TGCAGTGCTAGATCCCTAGCGGGAGTAGCAGAGACCCAGTACTTC
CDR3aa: CSARSLAGVAETQYF

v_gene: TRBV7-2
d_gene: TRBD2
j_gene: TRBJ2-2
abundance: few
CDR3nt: TGTGCCAGCAGCTTATCGTTACTAGCGGCGAGGACCGGGGAGCTGTTTTTT
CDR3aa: CASSLSLLAARTGELFF

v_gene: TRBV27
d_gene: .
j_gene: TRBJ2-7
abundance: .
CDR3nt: TGTGCCAGCAGTTTGTCCTCAAGTAATGAGCAGTACTTC
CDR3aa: CASSLSSSNEQYF

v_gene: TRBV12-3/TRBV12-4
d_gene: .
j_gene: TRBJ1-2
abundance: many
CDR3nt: TGTGCCAGTCAATCCCGGGAAGGGGTGGACTATGGCTACACCTTC
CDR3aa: CASQSREGVDYGYTF

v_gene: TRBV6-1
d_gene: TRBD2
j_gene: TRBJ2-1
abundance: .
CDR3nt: TGTGCCATCCGACTAGCGGGAGAGCATGAGCAGTTCTTC
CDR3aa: CAIRLAGEHEQFF

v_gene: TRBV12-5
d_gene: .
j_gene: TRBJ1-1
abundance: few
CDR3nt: TGTGCTAGTGTCCCCTCCGGGGCGAACACTGAAGCTTTCTTT
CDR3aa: CASVPSGANTEAFF

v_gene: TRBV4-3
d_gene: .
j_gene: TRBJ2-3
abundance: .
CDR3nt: TGCGCCAGCAGCCAAGAAACAGGGCCAGATACGCAGTATTTT
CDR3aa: CASSQETGPDTQYF

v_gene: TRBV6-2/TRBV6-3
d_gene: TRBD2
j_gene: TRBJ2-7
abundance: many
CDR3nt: TGTGCCAGCTGTAAGACGGGACTAGCGGGCACCCGGTCTCCGTCCCGACACGGCGAGCAGTACTTC
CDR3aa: CASCKTGLAGTRSPSRHGEQYF

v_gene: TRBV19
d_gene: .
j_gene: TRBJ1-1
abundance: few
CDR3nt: TGTGCCAGTAGTATAGTACAGCTAGGAAAGGCTGAAGCTTTCTTT
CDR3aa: CASSIVQLGKAEAFF

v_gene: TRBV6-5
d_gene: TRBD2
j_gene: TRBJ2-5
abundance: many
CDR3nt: TGTGCCAGCAGTTACTCACTCGGACTAGCGGGAGAGACCCAGTACTTC
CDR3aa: CASSYSLGLAGETQYF

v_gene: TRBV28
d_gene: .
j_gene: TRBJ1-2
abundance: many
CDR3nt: TGTGCCAGCAGTTTTGCGGAGAACTATGGCTACACCTTC
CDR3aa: CASSFAENYGYTF

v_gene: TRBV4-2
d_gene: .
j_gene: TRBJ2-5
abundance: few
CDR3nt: TGTGCCAGCAGCCATGTTGAGGGTGCAGGACAAGAGACCCAGTACTTC
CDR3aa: CASSHVEGAGQETQYF

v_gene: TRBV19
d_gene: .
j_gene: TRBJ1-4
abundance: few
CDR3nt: TGTGCCAGTAGTATCACAGGACAGTTTGAAAAACTGTTTTTT
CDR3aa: CASSITGQFEKLFF

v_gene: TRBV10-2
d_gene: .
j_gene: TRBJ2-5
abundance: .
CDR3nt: TGCGCCAGCAGGGGGACCGTGTCGTACCAAGAGACCCAGTACTTC
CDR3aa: CASRGTVSYQETQYF

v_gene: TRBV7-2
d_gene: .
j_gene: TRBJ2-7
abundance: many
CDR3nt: TGTGCCAGCAGCTTAGGAGGGAGGCGAACCTACGAGCAGTACTTC
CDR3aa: CASSLGGRRTYEQYF

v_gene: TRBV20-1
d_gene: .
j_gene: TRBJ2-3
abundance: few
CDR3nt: TGCAGTGCTAGAGATCCCCTCACTAGCCCAGATTTCACAGATACGCAGTATTTT
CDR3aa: CSARDPLTSPDFTDTQYF

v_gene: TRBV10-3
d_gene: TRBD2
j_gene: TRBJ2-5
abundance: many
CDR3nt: TGTGCCATCAGAAAAGCGGGAGGTATTGAGGAGACCCAGTACTTC
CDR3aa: CAIRKAGGIEETQYF

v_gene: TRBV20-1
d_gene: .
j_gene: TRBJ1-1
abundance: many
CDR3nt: TGCAGTGCTAGAGTTGGGGCCCGGAACACTGAAGCTTTCTTT
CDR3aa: CSARVGARNTEAFF

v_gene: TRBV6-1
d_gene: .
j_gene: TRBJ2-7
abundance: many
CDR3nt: TGTGCCAGCAGTTCAGGGCCCGGCTACGAGCAGTACTTC
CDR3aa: CASSSGPGYEQYF

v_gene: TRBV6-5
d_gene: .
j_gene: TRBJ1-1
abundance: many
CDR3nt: TGTGCCAGCAGTTACTTCGCGCAAGACACTGAAGCTTTCTTT
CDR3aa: CASSYFAQDTEAFF

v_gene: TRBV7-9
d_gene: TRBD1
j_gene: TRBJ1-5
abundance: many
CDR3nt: TGTGCCAGCAGCTTAAGTGGGACAGGGGGCGTACAGCCCCAGCATTTT
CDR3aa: CASSLSGTGGVQPQHF

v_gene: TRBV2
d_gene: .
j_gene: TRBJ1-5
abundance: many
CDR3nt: TGTGCCAGCAGTGAAGCATCCGAGGATCAGCCCCAGCATTTT
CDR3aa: CASSEASEDQPQHF

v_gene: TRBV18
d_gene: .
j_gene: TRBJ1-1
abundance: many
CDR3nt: TGTGCCAGCTCACCAGGGGCGCCTATTGGGACTGAAGCTTTCTTT
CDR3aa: CASSPGAPIGTEAFF

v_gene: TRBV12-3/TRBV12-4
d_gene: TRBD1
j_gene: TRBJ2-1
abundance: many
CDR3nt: TGTGCCAGCAGCCGTACAGGGGTCACCTACAATGAGCAGTTCTTC
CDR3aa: CASSRTGVTYNEQFF

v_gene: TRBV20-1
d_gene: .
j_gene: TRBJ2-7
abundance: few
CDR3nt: TGCAGTGCTAGTTCTAGTTCCCGTGGAGAGCAGTACTTC
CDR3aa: CSASSSSRGEQYF

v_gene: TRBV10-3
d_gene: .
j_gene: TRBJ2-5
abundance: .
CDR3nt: TGTGCCATCAGTGGGGCCCGGGTCGGGGAGACCCAGTACTTC
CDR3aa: CAISGARVGETQYF

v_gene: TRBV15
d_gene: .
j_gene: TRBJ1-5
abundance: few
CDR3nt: TGTGCCACCAGCCGGGACCACAATCAGCCCCAGCATTTT
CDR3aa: CATSRDHNQPQHF

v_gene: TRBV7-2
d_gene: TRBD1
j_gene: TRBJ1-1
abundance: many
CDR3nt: TGTGCCAGCAGCCCGGACAGGGGTCACACTGAAGCTTTCTTT
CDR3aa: CASSPDRGHTEAFF

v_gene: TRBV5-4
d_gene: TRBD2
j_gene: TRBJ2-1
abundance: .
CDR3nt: TGTGCCAGCAGCTTGGGGTCCGGGAGGAGTTACAATGAGCAGTTCTTC
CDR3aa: CASSLGSGRSYNEQFF